This T cell receptor (beta chain) was identified during a study of blood T cell repertoires in COVID-19. Across the whole study: Sites in the United States, Italy and Spain provided acute and convalescent COVID-19 samples. The analysed material was cDNA or gDNA that came from T cells, B-cell-depleted T cells, or PBMCs.

Germline CDR1 is SGDLS and CDR2 is YYNGEE. The length of the CDR3 is 15 residues. V dropped 3 bases and J dropped 7; count of bases not matched to a gene: 8. In the original processing: Estimated nucleated cell counts came from reference gene primer amplification. Only in-frame clones appear in the TCRdb table, and some are missing; sequencing was by immunoSEQ multiplex PCR. D and trimming were read from the DNA, whereas the V and J calls and clone size are those reported in that table. This sample has roughly 410,000 clones, with about 88% found just once. Seattle enrolled patients during active infection and tracked them longitudinally.

The source material was peripheral blood. The receptor's source is a woman aged 40-49 years with COVID-19, enrolled during active disease. The chain links TRBV9 to TRBJ1-2; TRBD1 matches 11 bases. CDR3 bases: TGTGCCAGCAGCGCCCGGACAGGGGGCGCCTCTGGCTACACCTTC. It is translated as CASSARTGGASGYTF. Looking up the rest from reference TRBV9 and TRBJ1-2 gives the full variable domain: DSGVTQTPKHLITATGQRVTLRCSPRSGDLSVYWYQQSLDQGLQFLIQYYNGEERAKGNILERFSAQQFPDLHSELNLSSLELGDSALYFCASSARTGGASGYTFGSGTRLTVV.